These 21 T cell receptor beta chains came from one sample sequenced in a study of T cell repertoires in cytomegalovirus infection. Antigen specificity for these receptors is unknown. TCRdb recomputed calls from the reads with MiXCR, one row per CDR3 protein. The repertoire holds fewer than 900,000 distinct CDR3 sequences, with 25% to 30% as singletons. This material consisted of cultured CD8+ T cells from PBMCs, taken from culture after CMV antigen stimulation. These TCRs come from a human donor in good health (CMV status not recorded). Some clones in this sample may be carry-over from other donors' samples.

The V call is TRBV13, the J call TRBJ2-5, with D unclear. V lost 5 bases to trimming and J lost 3 bases, with 10 bases between them. The germline gives CDR1 PRHDT, CDR2 FYEKMQ (reference sequence). The CDR3 length is 13 residues. The CDR3 DNA reads TGTGCCAGCAGCCAAAGGGCGGAAGAGACCCAGTACTTC. Translating gives CASSQRAEETQYF.

Regarding this clonotype: A read error may produce the germline difference seen at one junction end. The chain has TRBV19 and TRBJ1-3, with 7 bases that match TRBD1. The CDR3 is 15 residues long. The germline V gene encodes CDR1 LNHDA and CDR2 SQIVND (reference sequence). The CDR3 coding sequence is TGTACCAGTAGTATGACAGGGAACTCTGGAAACACCATATATTTT. Translation: CTSSMTGNSGNTIYF.

The chain couples TRBV6-2 or TRBV6-3 to TRBJ2-7; perhaps D is TRBD1 or TRBD2 (5 bases each). Germline CDR1 is MNHEY and CDR2 is SVGEGT. Trimming stripped 5 bases from V and 0 bases from J, with 11 bases between. This CDR3 is built from 14 residues. The CDR3 region has the DNA TGTGCCAGCAGTGGGGCAGGGAGCTCCTACGAGCAGTACGTC. It is translated as CASSGAGSSYEQYV.

The chain links TRBV15 to TRBJ1-2, with no clear D. The V gene's germline CDR1 is LNHNV and CDR2 YYDKDF (reference sequence). The ends were cut back, 0 bases at V and 6 bases at J, with 11 bases in the middle. The CDR3 is 14 amino acids. CDR3 protein: CATSRDWVGDGYTF. In DNA, the CDR3 is TGTGCCACCAGCAGAGATTGGGTAGGCGATGGCTACACCTTC.

This clonotype was recorded a few times. The chain employs TRBV2 and TRBJ2-7, with D possibly TRBD1 on 6 matching bases. The V gene lost 6 bases and the J gene lost 3 bases, with 9 bases spanning the gap. Germline V lookup: CDR1 SNHLY, CDR2 FYNNEI. The CDR3 extends over 12 amino acids. DNA of the CDR3: TGTGCCAGCAGGGGGACAATCTACGAGCAGTACTTC. It translates to CASRGTIYEQYF. Complete variable domain (other parts from reference TRBV2 and TRBJ2-7): EPEVTQTPSHQVTQMGQEVILRCVPISNHLYFYWYRQILGQKVEFLVSFYNNEISEKSEIFDDQFSVERPDGSNFTLKIRSTKLEDSAMYFCASRGTIYEQYFGPGTRLTVT.

This clonotype turned up a few times. This sequence joins TRBV12-3 or TRBV12-4 and TRBJ2-5; no clear D. The CDR3 is 15 residues long. V lost 4 bases and J 3 bases, leaving 15 bases between the germline ends. The CDR3 loop reads CASSSLPPPEETQYF. As DNA, the CDR3 is TGTGCCAGCAGTTCCCTCCCACCGCCAGAAGAGACCCAGTACTTC.

This clonotype appeared a few times. The CDR3 spells CASSPPGEKLFF. CDR3 coding DNA: TGTGCCAGCAGCCCCCCGGGGGAAAAACTGTTTTTT. The genes are TRBV7-9 and TRBJ1-4, with unresolved D. Per germline, CDR1 SEHNR and CDR2 FQNEAQ (reference sequence). V lost 5 bases to trimming and J lost 8 bases, with 9 bases between them. The CDR3 sequence is 12 residues long.

In this sample, this clonotype turned up a few times. The chain carries TRBV20-1 and TRBJ2-1; D call uncertain. Per germline, CDR1 DFQATT and CDR2 SNEGSKA (reference sequence). Trimming shortened V by 7 bases and J by 2 bases, and 9 bases separated the two germline ends. This CDR3 contains 12 residues. Here the CDR3 reads CSGTPAYNEQFF. Written as DNA, the CDR3 is TGCAGTGGAACGCCGGCCTACAATGAGCAGTTCTTC.

The V and J genes are TRBV6-6 and TRBJ1-5; D gene unclear. The length of the CDR3 is 14 residues. The germline gives CDR1 MNHNY, CDR2 SVGAGI (reference sequence). V shed 5 bases and J shed 7 bases, with 15 bases lying between them. The CDR3 sequence is CASSGWDEAQPQHF. CDR3 nucleotides: TGTGCCAGCAGTGGATGGGATGAGGCCCAGCCCCAGCATTTT.

V is TRBV12-5 and J is TRBJ1-5, with D possibly TRBD1 on 6 matching bases. Germline V lookup: CDR1 LGHNT, CDR2 FRNRAP. This CDR3 has 16 amino acids. V was shortened by 1 base and J by 5 bases, with 15 bases between the two germline ends. CDR3 residues: CASGLGTAYPHQPQHF. The CDR3 DNA follows: TGTGCTAGTGGTTTGGGGACAGCATACCCTCATCAGCCCCAGCATTTT.

This clonotype was seen a few times. The chain is built from TRBV11-3 and TRBJ2-7, with 10 bases matching TRBD1. J lost 5 bases, V lost 11 bases, and 9 bases had no gene match. CDR3 size: 13 residues. Germline CDR1 and CDR2: SGHNT and YENEEA. CDR3 sequence reads: CASFDRGLDEQYV. For the CDR3, the DNA is TGTGCCTCCTTCGACAGGGGGCTTGACGAGCAGTACGTC.

The CDR3 here is CASDESYRAPYYGYTF. For the CDR3, the DNA is TGTGCCAGCGACGAATCCTACAGGGCACCCTACTATGGCTACACCTTC. The rearrangement uses TRBV6-1 and TRBJ1-2; a possible D gene is TRBD1 (6 bases). The V gene's germline CDR1 is MNHNS and CDR2 SASEGT. The CDR3 is made up of 16 amino acids. Trimming cost V 8 bases and J 3 bases, with 22 bases left between them.

The J gene is TRBJ1-2, the V gene TRBV7-9, with D unclear. Germline loops: CDR1 SEHNR, CDR2 FQNEAQ (reference sequence). This CDR3 is built from 14 residues. V lost 1 base and J lost 2, with 8 bases in between. The CDR3 DNA follows: TGTGCCAGCAGCTTAGACAGCGAAAACTATGGCTACACCTTC. As protein: CASSLDSENYGYTF.

DNA of the CDR3: TGTGCCAGCAGTTTCCGGGGGCTCCATCAGCCCCAGCATTTT. This sequence encodes CASSFRGLHQPQHF. V is TRBV27 and J is TRBJ1-5, with a tentative D call TRBD1 (6 bases). The CDR3 length is 14 residues. Germline assignment: CDR1 MNHEY and CDR2 SMNVEV (reference sequence). The ends were cut back, 3 bases at V and 5 bases at J, with 11 bases in the middle.

This clonotype came up a few times. The J gene is TRBJ2-5, the V gene TRBV7-9, with 9 positions matching TRBD2. The CDR3 loop spans 15 amino acids. Germline V gives CDR1 SEHNR, CDR2 FQNEAQ (reference sequence). J lost 5 bases, V lost 2 bases, and 6 bases had no gene match. CDR3 sequence (DNA): TGTGCCAGCAGCTTATTGAGTAGCGGGGGTGAGACCCAGTACTTC. This encodes CASSLLSSGGETQYF.

In this sample, this clonotype turned up a few times. V gene TRBV7-9 combines with J gene TRBJ2-5; D is perhaps TRBD1 or TRBD2 (5 bases each). Germline V gene lookup returns CDR1 SEHNR and CDR2 FQNEAQ (reference sequence). V gave up 0 bases and J gave up 5 bases, with 13 bases separating them. The CDR3 runs to 15 residues. CDR3 in amino acids: CASSLAGVRRETQYF. The CDR3 DNA sequence: TGTGCCAGCAGCTTAGCGGGGGTGCGGAGGGAGACCCAGTACTTC.

V gene TRBV6-5 combines with J gene TRBJ2-3; D is unresolved. The CDR3 has 12 amino acids. V shed 6 bases and J shed 5 bases, with 9 bases lying between them. The V gene's germline CDR1 is MNHEY and CDR2 SVGAGI. CDR3 loop: CASRPSLDTQYF. DNA of the CDR3: TGTGCCAGCAGGCCGTCCTTAGATACGCAGTATTTT.

This clonotype came up a few times. A junction boundary mismatches the germline segment, possibly from a read error. The J gene is TRBJ1-6, the V gene TRBV7-7; 7 nucleotides match TRBD1. Germline values: CDR1 SSHAT, CDR2 FNYEAQ (reference sequence). The CDR3 extends over 16 amino acids. The chain's CDR3 is CASSPNPGQKNSPLHF. The CDR3 DNA reads TGTGCTAGCAGCCCGAACCCGGGACAGAAAAATTCACCCCTCCACTTT.

This clonotype was seen repeatedly, ten times or more. The chain joins TRBV7-8 to TRBJ2-5; 11 nucleotides line up with TRBD2. Trimming cost V 5 bases and J 5 bases; bases outside gene matches: 13. Germline V CDR1 and CDR2: SGHVS, FQNEAQ. The CDR3 loop spans 17 amino acids. The CDR3 coding sequence is TGTGCCAGCAGCGCGAAGACGGGACTAGCGGTGGTGGAGACCCAGTACTTC. Its protein is CASSAKTGLAVVETQYF.

Remarks on this clonotype: An end of the junction differs from the germline gene, which may be a read error. V is TRBV7-9 and J is TRBJ2-7; possibly TRBD2 for D (6 bases). Germline V gene sequence: CDR1 SEHNR, CDR2 FQNEAQ (reference sequence). There are 15 residues in the CDR3. In DNA, the CDR3 is TGTGCCGGCAGCTCCCTTGAAGGGGAGGCCTACGAGCAGTACTTC. The encoded protein is CAGSSLEGEAYEQYF.

V is TRBV4-1 and J is TRBJ2-7, with TRBD2 matching over 15 bases. The trim removed 1 base at V and 2 bases at J, leaving 0 bases unmatched. CDR1 and CDR2 from the germline V gene are MGHRA and YSYEKL. The CDR3 sequence is 16 residues long. In DNA form, the CDR3 reads TGCGCCAGCAGCCAAGGGACTAGCGGGGGGGCCTACGAGCAGTACTTC. It is translated as CASSQGTSGGAYEQYF.